This T cell receptor beta chain was recovered during a study of TIL therapy for anti-PD-1-resistant metastatic lung cancer. This was the immunoSEQ v3 assay. Repertoires were generated with immunoSEQ multiplex PCR, while TCRdb's copy carries only in-frame clones and drops some. The sample records about 20,000 clones, 83% being singletons. Germline CDR1 is LGHNA and CDR2 is YSLEER. The CDR3 has 15 amino acids. V gave up 0 bases and J gave up 1 base, with 7 bases separating them. This clone was observed once. Sample time point: pre-treatment sample, taken before nivolumab and TIL therapy. The origin of this receptor is a person between 25 and 80 years old with non-small cell lung cancer. This material consisted of blood, taken at baseline. The V gene is TRBV4-3, the J gene TRBJ2-1; D not certain. This CDR3 reads CASSQDTRSYNEQFF. The CDR3 region has the DNA TGCGCCAGCAGCCAAGATACACGATCCTACAATGAGCAGTTCTTC.